By sample fraction, the clone carrying this T cell receptor (beta chain) is medium-sized. CDR1 is LNHDA and CDR2 is SQIVND in the germline V gene (reference sequence). V lost 0 bases and J lost 8; bases outside the gene matches: 10. This CDR3 region has 17 residues. Assay: immunoSEQ multiplex PCR; the TCRdb copy retains only in-frame clones and omits some. The table lists 4,700 or so clones, around 51% of them singletons, with around half in the top ten. The sample comes from a study of radiation and T cells in renal cell carcinoma. The sample's treatment: 15 Gy SBRT to primary tumor, nephrectomy 4 weeks later. Nephrectomy followed 15 Gy stereotactic body radiation by 4 weeks.

This receptor was identified in a man aged 55 to 70 with renal cell carcinoma. The chain combines TRBV19 with TRBJ2-4; 10 bases are shared with TRBD1. Sequences were derived from tumor tissue, sampled from a patient whose treatment included radiotherapy and nephrectomy. The CDR3 reads CASSIDWVGTGEDIQYF. In DNA form, the CDR3 reads TGTGCCAGTAGTATAGATTGGGTGGGGACAGGGGAGGACATTCAGTACTTC.